A single sample gave rise to the 15 T cell receptor beta chains below, sequenced in a study of blood T cell repertoires in COVID-19. Clones were sequenced by immunoSEQ multiplex PCR, and TCRdb holds only the in-frame ones, with some missing. Among a few hundred thousand clones listed, 70% to 85% were seen once. Sequenced input: PBMCs or T cells enriched from blood (not recorded which). The source of these receptors is a woman in her thirties or forties with acute COVID-19.

The chain carries TRBV27 and TRBJ1-5, with D perhaps matching TRBD1 (5 bases). Germline V gene sequence: CDR1 MNHEY, CDR2 SMNVEV (reference sequence). This CDR3 region has 13 residues. Deletions cut 4 bases from V and 6 bases from J, with 10 bases between. CDR3: CASSSIQGQPQHF. CDR3 sequence (DNA): TGTGCCAGCAGTTCCATTCAGGGTCAGCCCCAGCATTTT.

The chain recombines TRBV29-1 with TRBJ2-7; TRBD1 aligns across 7 bases. CDR1 is SQVTM, CDR2 ANQGSEA, per germline. The CDR3 is 15 amino acids. The J segment lost 1 base and the V segment lost 1 base, leaving 7 bases of the junction unmatched. The DNA for the CDR3 is TGCAGCGTTGAAGCTAGGACAGGCGGATCCTACGAGCAGTACTTC. It specifies CSVEARTGGSYEQYF.

V usage is TRBV2 and J usage is TRBJ2-3, with D possibly being TRBD1 (5 bases). V lost 7 bases and J lost 1, with 12 bases in between. This CDR3 is 14 amino acids long. Germline V gives CDR1 SNHLY, CDR2 FYNNEI. CDR3 nucleotide sequence: TGTGCCAGCATTTTGTGGGGCCGCACAGATACGCAGTATTTT. Protein: CASILWGRTDTQYF.

The J gene is TRBJ2-1, the V gene TRBV21-1; TRBD2 is taken as the D call from the table, unchecked against the DNA. TRBV21-1 is labeled a pseudogene. The CDR3 has 12 residues. The DNA of the CDR3 is TGTGCCAGCAGCACCCTAATCAATGAGCAGTTCTTC. Residues: CASSTLINEQFF.

The chain is built from TRBV6-2 or TRBV6-3 and TRBJ2-3; 7 bases agree with TRBD1. The germline V gene has CDR1 MNHEY and CDR2 SVGEGT. This CDR3 spans 15 amino acids. The V and J ends lost 0 bases and 0 bases, in that order; junction bases with no gene match: 0. The DNA for the CDR3 is TGTGCCAGCAGTTACTCCAGGGGGAGCACAGATACGCAGTATTTT. Translation: CASSYSRGSTDTQYF.

The chain couples TRBV28 to TRBJ2-1; 11 bases line up with TRBD2. Germline V gene sequence: CDR1 MDHEN, CDR2 SYDVKM. This CDR3 region has 16 residues. J gave up 7 bases and V 5 bases, and 10 bases lay outside the gene matches. The CDR3 sequence is CASSPLAGGPLNEQFF. The CDR3 DNA sequence: TGTGCCAGCAGTCCGCTAGCGGGGGGCCCCTTAAATGAGCAGTTCTTC.

This chain links TRBV19 with TRBJ1-3, with unresolved D. The CDR3 runs 15 residues. Trimming took off 4 bases at V and 0 bases at J, with 10 bases between the two ends. Germline V gives CDR1 LNHDA, CDR2 SQIVND (reference sequence). DNA of the CDR3: TGTGCCAGTAGTACCGGACTGCTCTCTGGAAACACCATATATTTT. Protein: CASSTGLLSGNTIYF.

This chain connects TRBV5-5 to TRBJ1-5; 10 bases align to TRBD1. This CDR3 contains 15 residues. Germline CDR1 is SGHKS and CDR2 is YYEKEE (reference sequence). Trimming at V came to 4 bases and at J to 4 bases, leaving 5 bases not matched to a gene. In DNA, the CDR3 is TGTGCCAGCAGCCCGGGACAGGGGCCAAATCAGCCCCAGCATTTT. As protein: CASSPGQGPNQPQHF. Full variable domain (remainder filled in from reference TRBV5-5 and TRBJ1-5): DAGVTQSPTHLIKTRGQQVTLRCSPISGHKSVSWYQQVLGQGPQFIFQYYEKEERGRGNFPDRFSARQFPNYSSELNVNALLLGDSALYLCASSPGQGPNQPQHFGDGTRLSIL.

The chain carries TRBV6-4 and TRBJ2-1; TRBD2 agrees at 12 bases. Per the germline V gene, CDR1 is MRHNA and CDR2 is SNTAGT. The CDR3 covers 14 residues. Trimming removed 2 bases from V and 9 bases from J; junction bases left unmatched: 2. CDR3 in DNA: TGTGCCAGCAGTGACGCTAGCGGGAGGGCTGAGCAGTTCTTC. It specifies CASSDASGRAEQFF.

This clone was observed once. The chain links TRBV7-2 to TRBJ1-5; D possibly corresponds to TRBD1 (6 bases). V was trimmed by 3 bases and J by 0 bases, leaving 12 bases between them. In germline, CDR1 is SGHTA, CDR2 FQGNSA. The CDR3 extends over 16 amino acids. CDR3 protein: CASSFTGSDSNQPQHF. The CDR3 nucleotides read TGTGCCAGCAGCTTCACAGGGTCGGATAGCAATCAGCCCCAGCATTTT.

This chain links TRBV3-1 (or the pseudogene TRBV3-2) with TRBJ1-1; 7 bases are shared with TRBD1. With V trimmed by 1 base and J by 4 bases, 6 bases remained unmatched. CDR1 LGHDT and CDR2 YNNKEL come from the germline V gene (reference sequence). The CDR3 has 15 residues. DNA of the CDR3: TGTGCCAGCAGCCAAGGCCCAGGGGGTTTCACTGAAGCTTTCTTT. Protein sequence: CASSQGPGGFTEAFF.

The chain joins TRBV5-1 to TRBJ1-4; D might be TRBD1 (5 bases). The V gene lost 4 bases and the J gene lost 0 bases, with 16 bases spanning the gap. CDR1 and CDR2 (germline): SGHRS, YFSETQ. CDR3 size: 17 residues. The CDR3 reads CASSPGGTGPTNEKLFF. The CDR3 nucleotides are TGCGCCAGCAGCCCCGGCGGGACGGGACCAACTAATGAAAAACTGTTTTTT.

The chain uses TRBV7-9 and TRBJ1-1; 8 bases are shared with TRBD1. Germline trimming cut 1 base from V and 10 bases from J; bases unmatched to any gene: 5. This CDR3 has 13 amino acids. The germline V gene encodes CDR1 SEHNR and CDR2 FQNEAQ (reference sequence). This chain's CDR3 is CASSLEVTGGAFF. The CDR3, as DNA: TGTGCCAGCAGCTTAGAAGTAACAGGGGGAGCTTTCTTT.

This rearrangement joins TRBV5-1 to TRBJ2-7, with TRBD2 matching over 10 bases. Germline assignment: CDR1 SGHRS and CDR2 YFSETQ. The CDR3 extends over 17 amino acids. V gave up 3 bases and J gave up 2 bases; unmatched junction bases: 11. This chain's CDR3 is CASSSLGSGRPTYEQYF. DNA of the CDR3: TGCGCCAGCAGCTCCTTGGGTAGCGGGAGGCCAACCTACGAGCAGTACTTC.

The chain couples TRBV7-8 to TRBJ1-6; D is possibly TRBD1 (5 bases). V lost 5 bases and J lost 7, with 12 bases in between. The CDR3 is 14 amino acids. Germline V gene sequence: CDR1 SGHVS, CDR2 FQNEAQ. Here the CDR3 DNA reads TGTGCCAGCAGCCCAGACAGCGTAAATTCACCCCTCCACTTT. Translating it yields CASSPDSVNSPLHF.